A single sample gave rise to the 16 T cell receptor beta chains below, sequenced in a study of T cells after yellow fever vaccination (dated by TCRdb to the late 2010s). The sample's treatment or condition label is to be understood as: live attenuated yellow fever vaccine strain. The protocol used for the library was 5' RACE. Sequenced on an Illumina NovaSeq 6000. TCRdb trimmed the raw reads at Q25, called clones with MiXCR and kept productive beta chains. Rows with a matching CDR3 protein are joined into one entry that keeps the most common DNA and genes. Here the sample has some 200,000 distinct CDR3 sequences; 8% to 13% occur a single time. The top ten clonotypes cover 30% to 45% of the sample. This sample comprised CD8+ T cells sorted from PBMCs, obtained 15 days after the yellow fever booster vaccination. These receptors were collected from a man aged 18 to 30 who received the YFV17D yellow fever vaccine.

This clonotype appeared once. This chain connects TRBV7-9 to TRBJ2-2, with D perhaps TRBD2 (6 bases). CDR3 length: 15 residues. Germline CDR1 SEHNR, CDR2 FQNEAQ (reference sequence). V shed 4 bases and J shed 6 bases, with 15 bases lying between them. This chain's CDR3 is CASSSETSVAGELFF. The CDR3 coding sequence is TGTGCCAGCAGCTCAGAGACTAGTGTCGCCGGGGAGCTGTTTTTT.

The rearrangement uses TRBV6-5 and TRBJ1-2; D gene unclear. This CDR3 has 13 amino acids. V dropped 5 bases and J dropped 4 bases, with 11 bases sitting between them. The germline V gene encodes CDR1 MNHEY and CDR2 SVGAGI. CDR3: CASSDLAPYGYTF. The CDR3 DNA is TGTGCCAGCAGTGACCTAGCCCCCTATGGCTACACCTTC.

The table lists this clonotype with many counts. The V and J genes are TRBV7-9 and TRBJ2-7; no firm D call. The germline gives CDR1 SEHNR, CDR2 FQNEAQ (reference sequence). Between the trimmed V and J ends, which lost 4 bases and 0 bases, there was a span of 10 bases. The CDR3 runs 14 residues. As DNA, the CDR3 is TGTGCCAGCAGCTCGAGTTCATTCTCCTACGAGCAGTACTTC. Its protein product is CASSSSSFSYEQYF.

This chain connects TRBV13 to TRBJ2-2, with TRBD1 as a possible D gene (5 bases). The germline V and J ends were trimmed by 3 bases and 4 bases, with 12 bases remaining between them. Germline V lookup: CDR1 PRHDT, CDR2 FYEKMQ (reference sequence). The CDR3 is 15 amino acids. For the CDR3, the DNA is TGTGCCAGCAGCTTTGGTAGGACACTCACCGGGGAGCTGTTTTTT. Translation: CASSFGRTLTGELFF.

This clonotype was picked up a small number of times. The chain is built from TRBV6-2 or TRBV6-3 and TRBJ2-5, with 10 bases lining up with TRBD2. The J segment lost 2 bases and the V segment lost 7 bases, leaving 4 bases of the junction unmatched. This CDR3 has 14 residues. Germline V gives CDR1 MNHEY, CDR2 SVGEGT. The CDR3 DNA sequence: TGTGCCAGCACCGGACTAGCGGATCAAGAGACCCAGTACTTC. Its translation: CASTGLADQETQYF.

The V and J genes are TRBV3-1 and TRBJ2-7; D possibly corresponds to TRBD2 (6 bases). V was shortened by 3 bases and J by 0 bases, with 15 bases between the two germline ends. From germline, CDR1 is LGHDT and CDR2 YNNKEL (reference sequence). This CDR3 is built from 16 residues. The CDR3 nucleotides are TGTGCCAGCAGCCAGACCGGGAGCTTAAGCTCCTACGAGCAGTACTTC. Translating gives CASSQTGSLSSYEQYF.

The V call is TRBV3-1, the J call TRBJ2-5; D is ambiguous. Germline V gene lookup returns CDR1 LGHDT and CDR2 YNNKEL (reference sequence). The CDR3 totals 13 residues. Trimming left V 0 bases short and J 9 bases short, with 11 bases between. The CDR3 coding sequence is TGTGCCAGCAGCCAAGAGCCCCGAGGCTCCCAGTACTTC. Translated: CASSQEPRGSQYF.

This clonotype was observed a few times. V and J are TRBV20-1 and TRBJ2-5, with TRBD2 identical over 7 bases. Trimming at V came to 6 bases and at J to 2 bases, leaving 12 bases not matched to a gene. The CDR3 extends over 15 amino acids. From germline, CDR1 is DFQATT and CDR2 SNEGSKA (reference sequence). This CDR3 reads CSARRDYRLQETQYF. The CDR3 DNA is TGCAGTGCCCGACGGGACTACCGATTGCAAGAGACCCAGTACTTC.

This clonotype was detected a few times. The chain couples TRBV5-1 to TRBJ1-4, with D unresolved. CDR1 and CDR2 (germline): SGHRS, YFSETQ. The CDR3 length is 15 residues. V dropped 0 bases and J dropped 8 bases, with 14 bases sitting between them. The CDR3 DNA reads TGCGCCAGCAGCTTGGGTGCCGCTCGGGCGGAAAAACTGTTTTTT. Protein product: CASSLGAARAEKLFF. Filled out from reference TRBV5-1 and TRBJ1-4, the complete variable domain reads KAGVTQTPRYLIKTRGQQVTLSCSPISGHRSVSWYQQTPGQGLQFLFEYFSETQRNKGNFPGRFSGRQFSNSRSEMNVSTLELGDSALYLCASSLGAARAEKLFFGSGTQLSVL.

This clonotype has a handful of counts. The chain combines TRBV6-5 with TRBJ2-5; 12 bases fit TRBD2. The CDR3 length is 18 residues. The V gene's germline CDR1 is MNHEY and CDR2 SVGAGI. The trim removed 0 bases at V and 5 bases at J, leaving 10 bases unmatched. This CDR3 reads CASSYSGPGLAGFETQYF. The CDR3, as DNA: TGTGCCAGCAGTTACTCGGGCCCGGGACTAGCGGGTTTTGAGACCCAGTACTTC.

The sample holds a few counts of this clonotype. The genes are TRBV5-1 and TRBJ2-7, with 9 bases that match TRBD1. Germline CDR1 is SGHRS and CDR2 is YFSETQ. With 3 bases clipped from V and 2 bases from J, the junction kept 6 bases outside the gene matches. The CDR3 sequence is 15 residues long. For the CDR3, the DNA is TGCGCCAGCAGCTGGACCGGGACAGGGACCTACGAGCAGTACTTC. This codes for CASSWTGTGTYEQYF.

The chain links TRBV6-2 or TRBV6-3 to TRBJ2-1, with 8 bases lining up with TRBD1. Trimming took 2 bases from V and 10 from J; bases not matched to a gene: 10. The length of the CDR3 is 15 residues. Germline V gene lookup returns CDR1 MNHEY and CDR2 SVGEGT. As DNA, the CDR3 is TGTGCCAGCAGTTACAGGCAGGGGGCCTACAGGGAGCAGTTCTTC. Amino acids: CASSYRQGAYREQFF.

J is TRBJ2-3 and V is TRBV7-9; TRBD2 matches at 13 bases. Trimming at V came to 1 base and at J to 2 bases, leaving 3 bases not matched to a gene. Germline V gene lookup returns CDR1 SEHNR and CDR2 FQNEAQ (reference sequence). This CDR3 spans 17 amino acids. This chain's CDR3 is CASSLGGLAGFTDTQYF. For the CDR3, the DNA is TGTGCCAGCAGCTTAGGGGGACTAGCGGGGTTCACAGATACGCAGTATTTT.

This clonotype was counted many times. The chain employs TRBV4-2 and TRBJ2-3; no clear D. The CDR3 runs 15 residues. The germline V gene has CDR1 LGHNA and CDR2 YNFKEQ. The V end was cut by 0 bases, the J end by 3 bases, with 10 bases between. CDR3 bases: TGTGCCAGCAGCCAAGAAGCGCTATTAACAGATACGCAGTATTTT. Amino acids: CASSQEALLTDTQYF.

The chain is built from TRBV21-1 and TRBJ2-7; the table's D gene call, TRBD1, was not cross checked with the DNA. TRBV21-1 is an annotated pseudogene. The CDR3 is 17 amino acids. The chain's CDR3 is CASSKIAGLRSPYEQYV. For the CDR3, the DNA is TGTGCCAGCAGCAAAATTGCGGGGCTTCGATCCCCCTACGAGCAGTACGTC.

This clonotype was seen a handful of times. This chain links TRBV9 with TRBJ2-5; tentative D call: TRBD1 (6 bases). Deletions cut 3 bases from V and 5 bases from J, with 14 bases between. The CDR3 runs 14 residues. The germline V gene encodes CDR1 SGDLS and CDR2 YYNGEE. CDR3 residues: CASSASGTLETQYF. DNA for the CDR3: TGTGCCAGCAGCGCCTCCGGGACATTGGAGACCCAGTACTTC.